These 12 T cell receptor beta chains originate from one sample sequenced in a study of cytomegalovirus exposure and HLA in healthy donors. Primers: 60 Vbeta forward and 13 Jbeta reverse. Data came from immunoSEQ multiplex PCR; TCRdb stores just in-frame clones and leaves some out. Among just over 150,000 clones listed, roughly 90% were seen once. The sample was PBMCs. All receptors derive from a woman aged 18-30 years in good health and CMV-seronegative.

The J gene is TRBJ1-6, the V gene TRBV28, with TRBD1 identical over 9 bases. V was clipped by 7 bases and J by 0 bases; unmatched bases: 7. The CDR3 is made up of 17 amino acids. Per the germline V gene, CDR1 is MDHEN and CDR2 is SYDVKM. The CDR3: CASISGQGSSYNSPLHF. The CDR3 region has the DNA TGTGCCAGCATCTCCGGACAGGGGAGCTCCTATAATTCACCCCTCCACTTT.

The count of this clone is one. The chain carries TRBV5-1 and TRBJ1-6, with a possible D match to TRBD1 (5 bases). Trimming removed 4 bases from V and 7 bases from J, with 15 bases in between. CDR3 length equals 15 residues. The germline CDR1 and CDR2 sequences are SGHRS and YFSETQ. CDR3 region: CASSPLGGGNSPLHF. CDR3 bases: TGCGCCAGCAGCCCCCTCGGGGGAGGGAATTCACCCCTCCACTTT.

CDR3 nucleotides: TGTGCCAGCAGTGAGTACAGGGGGCGAACCGGGGAGCTGTTTTTT. Amino acids: CASSEYRGRTGELFF. The chain uses TRBV2 and TRBJ2-2; 9 bases map to TRBD1. The CDR3 covers 15 residues. V shed 3 bases and J 5 bases; nucleotides not matched to a gene: 4. The germline gives CDR1 SNHLY, CDR2 FYNNEI.

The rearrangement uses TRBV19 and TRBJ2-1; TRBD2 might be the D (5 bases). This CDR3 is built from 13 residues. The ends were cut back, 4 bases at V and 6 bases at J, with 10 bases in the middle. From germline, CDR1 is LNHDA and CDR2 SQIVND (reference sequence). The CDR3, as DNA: TGTGCCAGTAGTACCTCTCTAGCCAATGAGCAGTTCTTC. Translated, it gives CASSTSLANEQFF.

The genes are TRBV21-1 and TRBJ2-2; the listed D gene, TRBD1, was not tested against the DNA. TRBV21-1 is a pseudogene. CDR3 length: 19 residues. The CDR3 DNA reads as TGTGCCAGCAGCAAAGACGGGACAGGTTCGCTCCGATCCACCGGGGAGCTGTTTTTT. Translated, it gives CASSKDGTGSLRSTGELFF.

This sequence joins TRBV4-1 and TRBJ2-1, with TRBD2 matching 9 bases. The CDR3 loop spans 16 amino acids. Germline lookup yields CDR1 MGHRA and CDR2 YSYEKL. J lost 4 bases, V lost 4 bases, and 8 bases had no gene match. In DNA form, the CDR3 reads TGCGCCAGCAGCCCTCAAAGCGGGAGGCGGTACAATGAGCAGTTCTTC. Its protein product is CASSPQSGRRYNEQFF.

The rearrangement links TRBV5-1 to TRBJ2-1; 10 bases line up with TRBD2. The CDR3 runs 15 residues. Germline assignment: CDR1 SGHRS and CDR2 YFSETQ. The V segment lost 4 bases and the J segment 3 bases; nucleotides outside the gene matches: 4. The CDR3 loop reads CASSPGLADYNEQFF. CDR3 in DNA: TGCGCCAGCAGCCCCGGACTAGCGGACTACAATGAGCAGTTCTTC.

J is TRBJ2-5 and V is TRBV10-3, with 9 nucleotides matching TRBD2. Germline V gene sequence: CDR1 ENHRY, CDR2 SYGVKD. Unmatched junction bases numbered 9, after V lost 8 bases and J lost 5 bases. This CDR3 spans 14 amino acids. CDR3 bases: TGTGCCATCGGGTCTAGCGGGGTCTACGAGACCCAGTACTTC. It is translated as CAIGSSGVYETQYF.

CDR3 loop: CATSRYRDEAFF. The CDR3 region has the DNA TGTGCCACCAGCAGATACAGGGATGAAGCTTTCTTT. The V call is TRBV15, the J call TRBJ1-1, with a tentative D call TRBD1 (6 bases). The CDR3 totals 12 residues. Trimming shortened V by 2 bases and J by 7 bases, and 8 bases separated the two germline ends. In germline, CDR1 is LNHNV, CDR2 YYDKDF (reference sequence).

This chain's CDR3 is CASSYDPSSYNEQFF. The DNA for the CDR3 is TGTGCCAGCAGTTACGATCCCAGCTCCTACAATGAGCAGTTCTTC. This chain uses TRBV6-5 with TRBJ2-1; no clear D. CDR3 length: 15 residues. Per the germline V gene, CDR1 is MNHEY and CDR2 is SVGAGI. The V gene lost 2 bases and the J gene lost 0 bases, with 8 bases spanning the gap.

In nucleotides, the CDR3 is TGTGCCAGCAGCTCAAAGCCGGGACAGGGGGCCTTTGAGCAGTTCTTC. Translated, it gives CASSSKPGQGAFEQFF. This chain joins TRBV5-4 and TRBJ2-1, with 12 bases fitting TRBD1. This CDR3 is built from 16 residues. V was clipped by 3 bases and J by 9 bases; unmatched bases: 10. Germline V gene data show CDR1 as SGHNT and CDR2 as YYREEE (reference sequence). Full variable domain (outside the CDR3, taken from reference TRBV5-4 and TRBJ2-1): ETGVTQSPTHLIKTRGQQVTLRCSSQSGHNTVSWYQQALGQGPQFIFQYYREEENGRGNFPPRFSGLQFPNYSSELNVNALELDDSALYLCASSSKPGQGAFEQFFGPGTRLTVL.

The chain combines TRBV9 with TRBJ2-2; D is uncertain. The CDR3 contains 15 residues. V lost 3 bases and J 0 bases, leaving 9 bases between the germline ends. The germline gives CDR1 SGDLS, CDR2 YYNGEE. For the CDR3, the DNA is TGTGCCAGCAGCGCCCGACTTGCGAACACCGGGGAGCTGTTTTTT. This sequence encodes CASSARLANTGELFF.